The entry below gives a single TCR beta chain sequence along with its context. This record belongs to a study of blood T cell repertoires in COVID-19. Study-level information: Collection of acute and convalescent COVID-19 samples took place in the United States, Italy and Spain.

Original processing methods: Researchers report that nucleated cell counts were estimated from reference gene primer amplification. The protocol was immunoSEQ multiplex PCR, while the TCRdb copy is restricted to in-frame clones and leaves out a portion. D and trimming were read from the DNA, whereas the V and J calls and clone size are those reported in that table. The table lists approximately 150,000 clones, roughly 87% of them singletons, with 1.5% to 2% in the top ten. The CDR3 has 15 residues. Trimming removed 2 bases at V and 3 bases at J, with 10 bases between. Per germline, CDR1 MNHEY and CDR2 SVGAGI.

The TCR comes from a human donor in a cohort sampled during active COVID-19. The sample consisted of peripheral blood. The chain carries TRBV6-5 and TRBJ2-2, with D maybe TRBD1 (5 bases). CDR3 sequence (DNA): TGTGCCAGCAGTTACGGCAGGGCTGACACCGGGGAGCTGTTTTTT. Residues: CASSYGRADTGELFF.